Following are 28 T cell receptor beta chains from one sample sequenced in a study of Ad26.COV2.S vaccination and SARS-CoV-2 variants. Some clones are missing from TCRdb's copy, which holds only in-frame ones; the method was immunoSEQ multiplex PCR. The sample holds fewer than 800,000 clones, around 89% seen once. This sample's treatment: about 20 received Ad26.COV2.S at low or high dose, single or two shots; 5 received placebo; per-sample allocation not given. All samples were drawn on day 63, counting from the first vaccine or placebo injection. The sample here was peripheral blood, taken in a trial of Ad26.COV2.S vaccine versus placebo. These TCRs come from a person between 18 and 65 years old who received the Ad26.COV2.S COVID-19 vaccine or a placebo.

V and J are TRBV15 and TRBJ1-1; perhaps TRBD1 as D (5 bases). Germline V gene lookup returns CDR1 LNHNV and CDR2 YYDKDF (reference sequence). V was trimmed by 0 bases and J by 1 base, leaving 9 bases between them. The CDR3 has 15 residues. CDR3 sequence reads: CATSRDRGSNTEAFF. Written as DNA, the CDR3 is TGTGCCACCAGCAGAGATCGGGGCTCGAACACTGAAGCTTTCTTT. Full variable domain (rest looked up from reference TRBV15 and TRBJ1-1): DAMVIQNPRYQVTQFGKPVTLSCSQTLNHNVMYWYQQKSSQAPKLLFHYYDKDFNNEADTPDNFQSRRPNTSFCFLDIRSPGLGDTAMYLCATSRDRGSNTEAFFGQGTRLTVV.

The CDR3 coding sequence is TGCGCCAGCACCGGGACAGGGGCCTCCGGGGCAGATACGCAGTATTTT. The encoded protein is CASTGTGASGADTQYF. The chain joins TRBV5-1 to TRBJ2-3, with 10 bases matching TRBD1. The trim removed 6 bases at V and 4 bases at J, leaving 11 bases unmatched. The CDR3 covers 16 residues. From germline, CDR1 is SGHRS and CDR2 YFSETQ.

The chain carries TRBV5-6 and TRBJ2-5; TRBD1 agrees at 8 bases. The CDR3 consists of 15 residues. The trim removed 6 bases at V and 5 bases at J, leaving 12 bases unmatched. Germline-derived CDR1 and CDR2 are SGHDT and YYEEEE. The CDR3 here is CASNSDRVLMETQYF. The DNA for the CDR3 is TGTGCCAGCAATTCGGACAGGGTACTGATGGAGACCCAGTACTTC.

The chain is built from TRBV3-1 (or the pseudogene TRBV3-2) and TRBJ2-3; 7 bases are shared with TRBD1. The CDR3 sequence is 16 residues long. J lost 5 bases, V lost 0 bases, and 8 bases had no gene match. CDR1 and CDR2 from the germline V gene are LGHDT and YNNKEL (reference sequence). CDR3 protein: CASSQEAGGRGDTQYF. The CDR3 region has the DNA TGTGCCAGCAGCCAAGAGGCAGGGGGAAGGGGAGATACGCAGTATTTT.

The chain recombines TRBV4-3 with TRBJ2-2; D is uncertain. CDR3 length equals 12 residues. The V end was cut by 3 bases, the J end by 8 bases, with 7 bases between. CDR1 LGHNA and CDR2 YSLEER come from the germline V gene. The CDR3 nucleotides read TGCGCCAGCAGCCACCAGGAGGGGGAGCTGTTTTTT. It translates to CASSHQEGELFF.

This clone was counted between two and nine times. The chain employs TRBV15 and TRBJ2-7; 7 bases match TRBD1. With V trimmed by 0 bases and J by 5 bases, 7 bases remained unmatched. Germline V gene data show CDR1 as LNHNV and CDR2 as YYDKDF (reference sequence). The CDR3 consists of 15 residues. CDR3 bases: TGTGCCACCAGCAGAGAGAGACAGGGAATGGACGAGCAGTACTTC. This gives the protein CATSRERQGMDEQYF.

The chain couples TRBV30 to TRBJ1-6; 7 positions match TRBD1. The V segment lost 1 base and the J segment 9 bases; nucleotides outside the gene matches: 3. The CDR3 extends over 13 amino acids. Germline V gene data show CDR1 as GTSNPN and CDR2 as SVGIG (reference sequence). Here the CDR3 DNA reads TGTGCCTGGAGTGGGCAGGGGGTTTCACCCCTCCACTTT. Protein product: CAWSGQGVSPLHF.

J is TRBJ1-6 and V is TRBV9; D not resolved. Germline CDR1 and CDR2: SGDLS and YYNGEE. Trimming took 3 bases from V and 8 from J, leaving 6 bases between them. The CDR3 sequence is 12 residues long. The CDR3 DNA reads TGTGCCAGCAGCGACGGATATTCACCCCTCCACTTT. Translating it yields CASSDGYSPLHF.

This chain links TRBV7-9 with TRBJ2-7; tentatively, D is TRBD1 (6 bases). V was shortened by 5 bases and J by 3 bases, with 11 bases between the two germline ends. The CDR3 is made up of 13 amino acids. CDR1 and CDR2 from the germline V gene are SEHNR and FQNEAQ (reference sequence). CDR3 sequence: CASSPEGDYEQYF. CDR3 nucleotides: TGTGCCAGCAGCCCAGAGGGGGACTACGAGCAGTACTTC.

As to this clone: Different DNA sequences within this sample yield the same CDR3. The rearrangement uses TRBV3-1 (or the pseudogene TRBV3-2) and TRBJ2-7, with unresolved D. The V gene lost 0 bases and the J gene lost 2 bases, with 11 bases spanning the gap. The CDR3 length is 15 residues. Germline CDR1 and CDR2: LGHDT and YNNKEL (reference sequence). CDR3 DNA sequence: TGTGCCAGCAGCCAAGATCGAGGCAGAGCCTACGAGCAGTACTTC. This encodes CASSQDRGRAYEQYF.

This chain uses TRBV10-3 with TRBJ1-1; TRBD1 agrees at 9 bases. The junction had 9 bases not matched to a gene; V was cut back by 6 bases and J by 7 bases. The CDR3 is 14 residues long. Germline V gene data show CDR1 as ENHRY and CDR2 as SYGVKD. This CDR3 reads CAISTGQGQGEAFF. CDR3 sequence (DNA): TGTGCCATCAGCACCGGACAGGGGCAGGGTGAAGCTTTCTTT.

The J gene is TRBJ2-7, the V gene TRBV4-1, with 12 nucleotides matching TRBD1. Unmatched junction bases numbered 5, after V lost 6 bases and J lost 2 bases. CDR1 and CDR2 from the germline V gene are MGHRA and YSYEKL. CDR3 size: 15 residues. CDR3 sequence reads: CASRGGQGAAYEQYF. The CDR3 nucleotides read TGCGCCAGCAGAGGGGGACAGGGGGCCGCCTACGAGCAGTACTTC.

This chain links TRBV21-1 with TRBJ2-5; TRBD1, the table's D call, was not compared with the DNA. TRBV21-1 is an annotated pseudogene. CDR3 length equals 20 residues. CDR3: CASSKGRRQGATTMQETQYF. CDR3 nucleotides: TGTGCCAGCAGCAAAGGGAGGCGACAGGGGGCGACCACCATGCAAGAGACCCAGTACTTC.

The rearrangement joins TRBV14 to TRBJ2-7; D is perhaps TRBD1 or TRBD2 (5 bases each). The CDR3 runs to 16 residues. Germline V gene sequence: CDR1 SGHDN, CDR2 FVKESK. V shed 1 base and J shed 2 bases, with 15 bases lying between them. The CDR3 region has the DNA TGTGCCAGCAGCCAAGTTGGGGGTAGTGGAGCCTACGAGCAGTACTTC. Translated: CASSQVGGSGAYEQYF.

This sequence joins TRBV7-9 and TRBJ2-2; 11 positions match TRBD2. V was clipped by 3 bases and J by 0 bases; unmatched bases: 3. CDR1 and CDR2 from the germline V gene are SEHNR and FQNEAQ (reference sequence). The length of the CDR3 is 17 residues. The CDR3: CASSFPSGGTNTGELFF. The DNA of the CDR3 is TGTGCCAGCAGCTTCCCTAGCGGGGGGACGAACACCGGGGAGCTGTTTTTT.

The CDR3 nucleotides read TGTGCCAGCTGGGGTGGGTACAATGAGCAGTTCTTC. Protein: CASWGGYNEQFF. The J gene is TRBJ2-1, the V gene TRBV6-5; D is unresolved. V was shortened by 8 bases and J by 4 bases, with 9 bases between the two germline ends. This CDR3 has 12 residues. Germline V CDR1 and CDR2: MNHEY, SVGAGI.

Comment on this clone: Additional DNA sequences in this sample encode the identical CDR3. The chain combines TRBV5-1 with TRBJ1-2; D not resolved. The CDR3 sequence is 13 residues long. Germline-derived CDR1 and CDR2 are SGHRS and YFSETQ. Between the trimmed V and J ends, which lost 0 bases and 4 bases, there was a span of 7 bases. The CDR3 DNA is TGCGCCAGCAGCTTGGAAGTTTCCTATGGCTACACCTTC. It specifies CASSLEVSYGYTF.

The chain joins TRBV18 to TRBJ2-7; TRBD1 matches at 7 bases. The CDR3 loop spans 14 amino acids. The germline CDR1 and CDR2 sequences are KGHSH and LQKENI. The junction had 5 bases not matched to a gene; V was cut back by 6 bases and J by 0 bases. CDR3 residues: CASSTRDSSYEQYF. The CDR3, as DNA: TGTGCCAGCTCGACTCGGGACAGCTCCTACGAGCAGTACTTC.

The chain has TRBV13 and TRBJ2-7; a possible D gene is TRBD2 (5 bases). Looked up from germline, CDR1 is PRHDT and CDR2 is FYEKMQ (reference sequence). CDR3 length equals 14 residues. Deletions cut 5 bases from V and 2 bases from J, with 13 bases between. The CDR3 region is CASSPRGGAYEQYF. CDR3 nucleotides: TGTGCCAGCAGCCCTCGCGGAGGAGCCTACGAGCAGTACTTC. Combining the CDR3 with reference TRBV13 and TRBJ2-7 gives the whole variable domain AAGVIQSPRHLIKEKRETATLKCYPIPRHDTVYWYQQGPGQDPQFLISFYEKMQSDKGSIPDRFSAQQFSDYHSELNMSSLELGDSALYFCASSPRGGAYEQYFGPGTRLTVT.

This clone has a single count. The chain carries TRBV6-5 and TRBJ2-7; 13 bases align to TRBD2. This CDR3 has 13 residues. V was clipped by 6 bases and J by 7 bases; unmatched bases: 3. Germline lookup yields CDR1 MNHEY and CDR2 SVGAGI. DNA of the CDR3: TGTGCCAGCAGGACTAGCGGGGGGATTGAGCAGTACTTC. Its translation: CASRTSGGIEQYF.

This rearrangement joins TRBV9 to TRBJ2-3; TRBD2 aligns across 8 bases. CDR3 size: 16 residues. The J segment lost 3 bases and the V segment lost 1 base, leaving 7 bases of the junction unmatched. Germline loops: CDR1 SGDLS, CDR2 YYNGEE. CDR3: CASSVYGGAATDTQYF. The CDR3 DNA follows: TGTGCCAGCAGCGTATACGGGGGGGCGGCAACAGATACGCAGTATTTT. The full variable domain, with the rest looked up from reference TRBV9 and TRBJ2-3, is DSGVTQTPKHLITATGQRVTLRCSPRSGDLSVYWYQQSLDQGLQFLIQYYNGEERAKGNILERFSAQQFPDLHSELNLSSLELGDSALYFCASSVYGGAATDTQYFGPGTRLTVL.

The sample holds a few counts of this clone. This sequence joins TRBV19 and TRBJ1-2; TRBD1 matches 9 bases. The CDR3 has 14 amino acids. V lost 6 bases to trimming and J lost 8 bases; unmatched junction nucleotides: 10. From germline, CDR1 is LNHDA and CDR2 SQIVND (reference sequence). As DNA, the CDR3 is TGTGCCAGTAGGCAACCGACAGGGGGGAGCGGCTACACCTTC. It is translated as CASRQPTGGSGYTF.

The chain joins TRBV3-1 (or the pseudogene TRBV3-2) to TRBJ2-5; 12 positions match TRBD2. In germline, CDR1 is LGHDT, CDR2 YNNKEL (reference sequence). The CDR3 runs 22 residues. V dropped 4 bases and J dropped 5; count of bases not matched to a gene: 26. This CDR3 reads CASSPTYQAGLAGRGPRETQYF. DNA of the CDR3: TGTGCCAGCAGCCCAACATACCAGGCGGGACTAGCGGGTAGGGGGCCACGGGAGACCCAGTACTTC.

The chain joins TRBV11-2 to TRBJ2-5; 12 positions agree with TRBD2. The CDR3 extends over 16 amino acids. The V gene end was trimmed by 5 bases and the J gene end by 5 bases; junction bases not matched to a gene: 9. From germline, CDR1 is SGHAT and CDR2 FQNNGV. The CDR3 spells CASSPHGTSGLETQYF. CDR3 nucleotides: TGTGCCAGCAGCCCCCATGGGACTAGCGGGTTGGAGACCCAGTACTTC.

CDR3 nucleotide sequence: TGTGCCTGGATGGCATCAAGATTGTATGGCTACACCTTC. As protein: CAWMASRLYGYTF. This sequence joins TRBV30 and TRBJ1-2; unclear D gene. V gave up 4 bases and J gave up 5 bases, with 14 bases separating them. CDR1 GTSNPN and CDR2 SVGIG come from the germline V gene (reference sequence). The CDR3 is made up of 13 amino acids.

The chain joins TRBV27 to TRBJ2-2, with D possibly being TRBD1 (6 bases). CDR1 is MNHEY and CDR2 is SMNVEV in the germline V gene (reference sequence). The CDR3 extends over 12 amino acids. Deletions cut 5 bases from V and 8 bases from J, with 9 bases between. The CDR3 DNA sequence: TGTGCCAGCAGTCCAGGGGAAGGGGAGCTGTTTTTT. It is translated as CASSPGEGELFF.

V gene TRBV6-5 combines with J gene TRBJ1-5, with 8 bases matching TRBD1. V was clipped by 8 bases and J by 7 bases; unmatched bases: 7. The germline CDR1 and CDR2 sequences are MNHEY and SVGAGI. This CDR3 region has 13 residues. The CDR3 reads CASGYGQGQPQHF. For the CDR3, the DNA is TGTGCCAGCGGGTACGGACAGGGACAGCCCCAGCATTTT.

This clone was found a few times. The chain carries TRBV30 and TRBJ2-7; D gene unclear. The CDR3 is made up of 12 amino acids. Trimming left V 3 bases short and J 3 bases short, with 9 bases between. CDR1 and CDR2 (germline): GTSNPN, SVGIG (reference sequence). The CDR3 DNA follows: TGTGCCTGGAGCGCGATCAGCTACGAGCAGTACTTC. Translation gives CAWSAISYEQYF.